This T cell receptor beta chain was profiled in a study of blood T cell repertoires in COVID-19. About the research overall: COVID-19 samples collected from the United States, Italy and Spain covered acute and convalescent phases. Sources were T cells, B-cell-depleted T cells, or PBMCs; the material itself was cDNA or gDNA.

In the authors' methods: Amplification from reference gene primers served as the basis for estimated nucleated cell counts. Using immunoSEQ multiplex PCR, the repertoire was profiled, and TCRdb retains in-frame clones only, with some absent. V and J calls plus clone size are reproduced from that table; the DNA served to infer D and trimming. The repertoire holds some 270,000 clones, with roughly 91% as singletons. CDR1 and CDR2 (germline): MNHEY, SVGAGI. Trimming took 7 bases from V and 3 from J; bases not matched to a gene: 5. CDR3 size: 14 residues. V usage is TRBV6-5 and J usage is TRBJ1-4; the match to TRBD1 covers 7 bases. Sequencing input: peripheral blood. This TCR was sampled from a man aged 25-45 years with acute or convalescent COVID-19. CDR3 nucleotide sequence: TGTGCCAGCAAGAAGGGGGCGGCTAATGAAAAACTGTTTTTT. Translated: CASKKGAANEKLFF.